The clone carrying this T cell receptor (beta chain) was detected once. Its antigen is not known. The data were produced by immunoSEQ multiplex PCR, yet TCRdb's version contains in-frame clones alone and is incomplete. The sample has under 65,000 clones; roughly 87% are singletons. There are 15 residues in the CDR3. CDR1 MDHEN and CDR2 SYDVKM come from the germline V gene. V shed 6 bases, J shed 4 bases, and the junction held 8 bases outside the gene matches. These data come from a study of cytomegalovirus exposure and HLA in healthy donors. At the level of the study: Later analysis reported that the 110 or so validation repertoires shared the platform of the 650 to 700 first-cohort repertoires. The study, taken as a whole, reports: Among TCR beta chains, those listed as cytomegalovirus-associated numbered over 150. Diagnosis of cytomegalovirus status made by the classifier reportedly showed high specificity and sensitivity.

Sample: PBMCs. The clonotype originates from a woman aged 18 to 35 in good health and CMV-seropositive. The chain couples TRBV28 to TRBJ1-2; the match to TRBD1 covers 10 bases. This CDR3 is CASSLRDRGTYGYTF. CDR3 nucleotide sequence: TGTGCCAGCAGCCTCCGGGACAGGGGTACCTATGGCTACACCTTC.